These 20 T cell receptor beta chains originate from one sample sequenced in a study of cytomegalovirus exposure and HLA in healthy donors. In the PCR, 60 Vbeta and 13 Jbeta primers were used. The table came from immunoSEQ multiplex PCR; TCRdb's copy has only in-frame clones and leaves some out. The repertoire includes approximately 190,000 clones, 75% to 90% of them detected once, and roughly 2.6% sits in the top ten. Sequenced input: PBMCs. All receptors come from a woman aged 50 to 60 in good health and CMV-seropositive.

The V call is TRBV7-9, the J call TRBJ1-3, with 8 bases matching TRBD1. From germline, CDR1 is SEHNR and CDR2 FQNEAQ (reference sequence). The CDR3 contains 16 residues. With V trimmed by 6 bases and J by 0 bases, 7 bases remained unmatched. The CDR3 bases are TGTGCCAGCAGACCTACAGGGGGAGGCTCTGGAAACACCATATATTTT. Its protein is CASRPTGGGSGNTIYF. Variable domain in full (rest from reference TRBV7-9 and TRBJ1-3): DTGVSQNPRHKITKRGQNVTFRCDPISEHNRLYWYRQTLGQGPEFLTYFQNEAQLEKSRLLSDRFSAERPKGSFSTLEIQRTEQGDSAMYLCASRPTGGGSGNTIYFGEGSWLTVV.

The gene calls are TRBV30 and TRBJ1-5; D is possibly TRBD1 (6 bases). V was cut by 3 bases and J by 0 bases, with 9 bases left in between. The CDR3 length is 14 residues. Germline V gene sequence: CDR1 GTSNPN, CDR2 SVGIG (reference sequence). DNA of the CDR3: TGTGCCTGGAGAACAGGGTATAGCAATCAGCCCCAGCATTTT. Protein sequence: CAWRTGYSNQPQHF.

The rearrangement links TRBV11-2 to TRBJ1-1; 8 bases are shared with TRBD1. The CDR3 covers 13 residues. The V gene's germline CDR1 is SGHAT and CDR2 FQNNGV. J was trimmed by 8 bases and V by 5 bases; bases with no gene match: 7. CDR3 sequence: CASSPDRGWEAFF. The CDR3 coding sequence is TGTGCCAGCAGCCCTGACAGGGGATGGGAAGCTTTCTTT.

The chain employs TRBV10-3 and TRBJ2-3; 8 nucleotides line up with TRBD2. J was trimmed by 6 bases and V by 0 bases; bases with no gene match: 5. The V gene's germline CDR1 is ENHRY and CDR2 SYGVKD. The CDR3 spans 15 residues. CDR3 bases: TGTGCCATCAGTGAGTCCAGCGGGGGTTTTGATACGCAGTATTTT. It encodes CAISESSGGFDTQYF.

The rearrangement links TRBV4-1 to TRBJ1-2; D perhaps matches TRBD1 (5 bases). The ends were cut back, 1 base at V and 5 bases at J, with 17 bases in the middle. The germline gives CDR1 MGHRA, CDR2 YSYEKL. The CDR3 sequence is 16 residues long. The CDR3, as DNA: TGCGCCAGCAGCCAAGGTGGGCAGGGAGGAATTTATGGCTACACCTTC. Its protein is CASSQGGQGGIYGYTF.

The CDR3 DNA reads as TGCGCCAGCAGTGAGTCCTCCCGGGGAACAGATACGCAGTATTTT. Its translation: CASSESSRGTDTQYF. The V and J genes are TRBV10-1 and TRBJ2-3; maybe TRBD2 (5 bases). CDR3 size: 15 residues. Germline V CDR1 and CDR2: WNHNN, SYGVQD (reference sequence). Trimming took off 0 bases at V and 3 bases at J, with 10 bases between the two ends.

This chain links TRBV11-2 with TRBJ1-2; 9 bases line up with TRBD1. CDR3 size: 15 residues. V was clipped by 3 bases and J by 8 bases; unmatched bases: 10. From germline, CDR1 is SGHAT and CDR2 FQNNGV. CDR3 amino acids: CASSFRGQGHYGYTF. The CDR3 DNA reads TGTGCCAGCAGCTTTCGGGGACAGGGTCATTACGGCTACACCTTC.

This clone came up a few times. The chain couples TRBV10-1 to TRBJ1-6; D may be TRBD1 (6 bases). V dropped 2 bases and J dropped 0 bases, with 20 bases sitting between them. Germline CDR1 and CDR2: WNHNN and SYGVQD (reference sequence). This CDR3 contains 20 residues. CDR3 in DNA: TGCGCCAGCAGTGAGGACGACCGGGACACAACTAGCTCCTATAATTCACCCCTCCACTTT. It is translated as CASSEDDRDTTSSYNSPLHF.

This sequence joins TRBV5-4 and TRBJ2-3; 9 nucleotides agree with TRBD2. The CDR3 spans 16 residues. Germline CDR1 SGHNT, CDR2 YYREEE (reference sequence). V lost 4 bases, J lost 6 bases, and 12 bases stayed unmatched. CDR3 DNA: TGTGCCAGCAGCCCCCCCCAGGGAGCGGGGGGTGATACGCAGTATTTT. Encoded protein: CASSPPQGAGGDTQYF. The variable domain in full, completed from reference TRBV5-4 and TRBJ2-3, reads ETGVTQSPTHLIKTRGQQVTLRCSSQSGHNTVSWYQQALGQGPQFIFQYYREEENGRGNFPPRFSGLQFPNYSSELNVNALELDDSALYLCASSPPQGAGGDTQYFGPGTRLTVL.

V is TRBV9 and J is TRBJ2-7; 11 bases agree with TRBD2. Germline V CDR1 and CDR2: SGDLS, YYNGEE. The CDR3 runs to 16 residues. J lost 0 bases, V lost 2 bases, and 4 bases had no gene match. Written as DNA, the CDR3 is TGTGCCAGCAGCGTCGGGACTAGCGGCCCCTCCTACGAGCAGTACTTC. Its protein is CASSVGTSGPSYEQYF.

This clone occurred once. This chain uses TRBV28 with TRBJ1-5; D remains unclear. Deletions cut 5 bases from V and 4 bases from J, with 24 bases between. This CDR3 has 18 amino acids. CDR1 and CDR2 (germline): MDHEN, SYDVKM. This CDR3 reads CASSPPAGEKLRNQPQHF. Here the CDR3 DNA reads TGTGCCAGCAGTCCCCCGGCAGGTGAAAAATTACGAAATCAGCCCCAGCATTTT.

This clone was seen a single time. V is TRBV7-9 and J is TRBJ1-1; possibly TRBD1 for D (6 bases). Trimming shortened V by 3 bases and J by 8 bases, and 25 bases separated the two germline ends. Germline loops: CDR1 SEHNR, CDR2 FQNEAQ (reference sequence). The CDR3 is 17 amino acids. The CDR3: CASSLGRTEIISVEAFF. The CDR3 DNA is TGTGCCAGCAGCTTGGGCAGGACAGAGATAATTTCAGTGGAAGCTTTCTTT.

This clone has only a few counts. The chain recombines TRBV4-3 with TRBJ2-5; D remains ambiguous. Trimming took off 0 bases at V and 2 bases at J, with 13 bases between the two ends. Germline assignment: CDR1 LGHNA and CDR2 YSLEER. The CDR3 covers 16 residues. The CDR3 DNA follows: TGCGCCAGCAGCCAAGAAGATATTGCGCCACAAGAGACCCAGTACTTC. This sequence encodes CASSQEDIAPQETQYF.

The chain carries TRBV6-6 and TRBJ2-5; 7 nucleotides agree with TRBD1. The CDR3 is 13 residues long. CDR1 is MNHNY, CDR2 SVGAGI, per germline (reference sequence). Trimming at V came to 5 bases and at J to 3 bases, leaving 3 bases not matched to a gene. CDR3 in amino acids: CASSPGTEETQYF. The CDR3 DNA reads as TGTGCCAGCAGTCCCGGGACAGAAGAGACCCAGTACTTC.

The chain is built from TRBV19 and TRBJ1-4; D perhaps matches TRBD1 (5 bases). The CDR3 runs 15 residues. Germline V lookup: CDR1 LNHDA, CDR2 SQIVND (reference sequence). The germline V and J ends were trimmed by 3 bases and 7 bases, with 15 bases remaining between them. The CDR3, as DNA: TGTGCCAGTAGTATGGGGCAGTCGAGAGGTGAAAAACTGTTTTTT. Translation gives CASSMGQSRGEKLFF. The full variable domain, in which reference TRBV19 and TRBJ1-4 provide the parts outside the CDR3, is DGGITQSPKYLFRKEGQNVTLSCEQNLNHDAMYWYRQDPGQGLRLIYYSQIVNDFQKGDIAEGYSVSREKKESFPLTVTSAQKNPTAFYLCASSMGQSRGEKLFFGSGTQLSVL.

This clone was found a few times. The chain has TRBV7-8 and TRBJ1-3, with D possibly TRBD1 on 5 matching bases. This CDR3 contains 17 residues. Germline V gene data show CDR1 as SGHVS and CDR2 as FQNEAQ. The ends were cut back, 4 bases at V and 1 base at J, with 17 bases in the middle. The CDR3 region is CASSSRPGLISGNTIYF. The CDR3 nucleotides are TGTGCCAGCAGCTCCCGGCCGGGACTGATTTCTGGAAACACCATATATTTT.

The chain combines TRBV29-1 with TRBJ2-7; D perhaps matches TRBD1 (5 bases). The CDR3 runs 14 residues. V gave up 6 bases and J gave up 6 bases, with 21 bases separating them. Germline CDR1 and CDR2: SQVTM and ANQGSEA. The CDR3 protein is CSVVTRERYIEQYF. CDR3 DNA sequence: TGCAGCGTAGTCACCAGGGAAAGGTATATCGAGCAGTACTTC.

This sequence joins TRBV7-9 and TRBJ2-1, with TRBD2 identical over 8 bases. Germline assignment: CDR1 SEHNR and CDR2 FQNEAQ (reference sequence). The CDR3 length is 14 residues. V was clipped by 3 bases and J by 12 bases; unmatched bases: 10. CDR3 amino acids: CASSLGQGTSGQFF. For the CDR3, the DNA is TGTGCCAGCAGCTTGGGTCAGGGTACTAGCGGGCAGTTCTTC.

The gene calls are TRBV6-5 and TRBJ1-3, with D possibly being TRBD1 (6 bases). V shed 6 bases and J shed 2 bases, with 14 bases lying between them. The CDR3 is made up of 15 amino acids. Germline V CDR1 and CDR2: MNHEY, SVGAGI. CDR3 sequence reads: CASRPGARAGNTIYF. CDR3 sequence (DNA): TGTGCCAGCAGACCAGGGGCTAGAGCTGGAAACACCATATATTTT.

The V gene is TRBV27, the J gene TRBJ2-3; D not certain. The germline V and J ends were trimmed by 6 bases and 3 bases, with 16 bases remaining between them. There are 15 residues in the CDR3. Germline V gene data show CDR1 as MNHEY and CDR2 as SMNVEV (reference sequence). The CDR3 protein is CASSLRPPETDTQYF. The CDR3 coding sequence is TGTGCCAGCAGCCTCCGTCCGCCCGAGACAGATACGCAGTATTTT.